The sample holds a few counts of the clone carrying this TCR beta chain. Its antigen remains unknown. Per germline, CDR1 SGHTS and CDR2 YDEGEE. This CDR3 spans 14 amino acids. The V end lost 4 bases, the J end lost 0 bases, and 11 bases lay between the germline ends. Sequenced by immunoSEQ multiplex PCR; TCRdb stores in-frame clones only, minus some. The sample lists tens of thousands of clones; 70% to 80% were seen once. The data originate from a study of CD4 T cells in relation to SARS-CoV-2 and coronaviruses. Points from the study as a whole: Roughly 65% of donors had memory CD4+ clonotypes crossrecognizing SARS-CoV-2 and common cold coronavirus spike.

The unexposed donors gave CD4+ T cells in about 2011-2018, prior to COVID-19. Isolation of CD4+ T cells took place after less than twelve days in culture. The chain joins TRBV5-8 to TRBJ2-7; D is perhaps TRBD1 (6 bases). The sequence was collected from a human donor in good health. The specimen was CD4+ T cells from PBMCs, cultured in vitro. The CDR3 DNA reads TGTGCCAGCAGCCCTACAGGGCCCTCCTACGAGCAGTACTTC. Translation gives CASSPTGPSYEQYF.